The 3 T cell receptor beta chains below all came from one sample that was sequenced in a study of blood T cell repertoires in COVID-19. Sequencing was performed with immunoSEQ multiplex PCR; in TCRdb, only in-frame clones are kept and a portion is missing. The sample carries hundreds of thousands of clones, around 85% recorded once. Input material: PBMCs or T cells enriched from blood (not recorded which). The origin of the receptors is a woman aged 45-59 years who had recovered from COVID-19.

This clone appeared once. The CDR3 protein is CASSFFGGNTEAFF. The CDR3 nucleotides read TGTGCCAGCAGCTTTTTCGGGGGGAACACTGAAGCTTTCTTT. J is TRBJ1-1 and V is TRBV7-8; D may be TRBD1 (5 bases). Trimming pared 3 bases from V and 1 base from J, leaving 9 bases between. CDR1 is SGHVS, CDR2 FQNEAQ, per germline. CDR3 length: 14 amino acids.

The rearrangement links TRBV19 to TRBJ2-5; 9 positions match TRBD1. The ends lost 8 bases at V and 5 bases at J; junction bases unmatched: 9. The CDR3 totals 14 residues. Per the germline V gene, CDR1 is LNHDA and CDR2 is SQIVND (reference sequence). CDR3 in amino acids: CASAAGTGSETQYF. Here the CDR3 DNA reads TGTGCCAGTGCAGCCGGGACAGGGTCCGAGACCCAGTACTTC.

A note on this clone: Within the sample, other DNA sequences also encode this same CDR3. The CDR3, as DNA: TGTGCCAGCAGTTTAAGGCAGGGGTATGGCTACACCTTC. Amino acid sequence: CASSLRQGYGYTF. This chain links TRBV27 with TRBJ1-2; TRBD1 might be the D (6 bases). Germline values: CDR1 MNHEY, CDR2 SMNVEV (reference sequence). This CDR3 has 13 residues. With 2 bases removed from V and 5 bases from J, the gap between germline ends came to 9 bases.